This TCR beta chain was recovered during a study of blood T cell repertoires in COVID-19. Looking at the study overall: Sites in the United States, Italy and Spain provided acute and convalescent COVID-19 samples. T cells, B-cell-depleted T cells, or PBMCs supplied cDNA or gDNA.

The CDR3 covers 14 residues. The V and J ends lost 3 bases and 9 bases, in that order; junction bases with no gene match: 7. The germline CDR1 and CDR2 sequences are ENHRY and SYGVKD. During active infection, Seattle patients enrolled and were then monitored through disease. Produced via immunoSEQ multiplex PCR; TCRdb's table is partial and in-frame only. The sample lists roughly 150,000 clones, around nine tenths occurring once. Sequencing input: peripheral blood. This clonotype was obtained from a woman of 80 years or more with COVID-19, enrolled during active disease. The chain recombines TRBV10-3 with TRBJ2-1, with 8 nucleotides matching TRBD2. CDR3 nucleotides: TGTGCCATCAGTGAACTAGCGGACAAAGGTGAGCAGTTCTTC. It translates to CAISELADKGEQFF.